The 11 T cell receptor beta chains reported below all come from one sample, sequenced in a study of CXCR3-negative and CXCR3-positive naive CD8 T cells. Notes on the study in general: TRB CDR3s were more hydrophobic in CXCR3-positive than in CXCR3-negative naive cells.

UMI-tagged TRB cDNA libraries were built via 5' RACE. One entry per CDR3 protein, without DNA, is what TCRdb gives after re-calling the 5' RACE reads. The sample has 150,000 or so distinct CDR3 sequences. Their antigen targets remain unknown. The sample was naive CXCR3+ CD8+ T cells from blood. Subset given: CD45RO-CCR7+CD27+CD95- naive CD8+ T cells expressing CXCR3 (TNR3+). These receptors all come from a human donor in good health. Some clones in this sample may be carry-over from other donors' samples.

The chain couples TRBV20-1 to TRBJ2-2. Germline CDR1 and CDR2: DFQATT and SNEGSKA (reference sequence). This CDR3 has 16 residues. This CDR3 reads CSARGEFGVNTGELFF.

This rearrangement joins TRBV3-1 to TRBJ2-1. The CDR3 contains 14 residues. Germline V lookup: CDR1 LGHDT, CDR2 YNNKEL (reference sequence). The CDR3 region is CASSPGPAGNEQFF.

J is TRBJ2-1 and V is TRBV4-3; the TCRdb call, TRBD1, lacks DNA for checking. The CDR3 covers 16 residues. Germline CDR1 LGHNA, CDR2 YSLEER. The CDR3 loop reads CASSLGDRTSYNEQFF.

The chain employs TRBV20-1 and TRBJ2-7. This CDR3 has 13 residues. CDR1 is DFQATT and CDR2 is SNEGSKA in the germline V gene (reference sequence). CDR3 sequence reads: CSASLRLPYEQYF.

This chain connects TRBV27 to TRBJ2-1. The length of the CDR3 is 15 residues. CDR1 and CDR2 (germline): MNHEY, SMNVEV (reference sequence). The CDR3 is CASSLSLSSYNEQFF.

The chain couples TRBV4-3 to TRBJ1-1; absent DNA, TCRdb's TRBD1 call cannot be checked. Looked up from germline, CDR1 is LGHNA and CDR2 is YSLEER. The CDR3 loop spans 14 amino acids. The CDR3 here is CASSQQGWGTEAFF.

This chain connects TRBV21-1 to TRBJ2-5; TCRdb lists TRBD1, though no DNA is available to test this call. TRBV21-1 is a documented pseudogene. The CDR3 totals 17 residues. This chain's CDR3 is CASTAEAGEKNQETQYF.

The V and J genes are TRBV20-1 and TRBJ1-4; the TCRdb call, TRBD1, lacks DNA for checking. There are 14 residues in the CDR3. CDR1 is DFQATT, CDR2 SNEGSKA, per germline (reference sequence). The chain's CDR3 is CSAQPTGYREKLFF.

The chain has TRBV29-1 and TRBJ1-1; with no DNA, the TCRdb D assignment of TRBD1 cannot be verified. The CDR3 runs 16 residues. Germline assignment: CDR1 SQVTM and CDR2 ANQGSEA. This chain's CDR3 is CSGRGLAARRSTEAFF. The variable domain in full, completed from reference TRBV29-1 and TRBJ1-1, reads SAVISQKPSRDICQRGTSLTIQCQVDSQVTMMFWYRQQPGQSLTLIATANQGSEATYESGFVIDKFPISRPNLTFSTLTVSNMSPEDSSIYLCSGRGLAARRSTEAFFGQGTRLTVV.

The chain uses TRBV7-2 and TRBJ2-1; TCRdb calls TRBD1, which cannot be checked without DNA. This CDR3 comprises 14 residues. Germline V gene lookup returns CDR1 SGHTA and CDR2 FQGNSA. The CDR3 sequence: CASSLEGERNEQFF.

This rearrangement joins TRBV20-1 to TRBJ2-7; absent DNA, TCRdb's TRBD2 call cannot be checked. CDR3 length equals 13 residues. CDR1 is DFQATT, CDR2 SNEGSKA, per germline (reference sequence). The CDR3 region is CSARAPGEYEQYF.